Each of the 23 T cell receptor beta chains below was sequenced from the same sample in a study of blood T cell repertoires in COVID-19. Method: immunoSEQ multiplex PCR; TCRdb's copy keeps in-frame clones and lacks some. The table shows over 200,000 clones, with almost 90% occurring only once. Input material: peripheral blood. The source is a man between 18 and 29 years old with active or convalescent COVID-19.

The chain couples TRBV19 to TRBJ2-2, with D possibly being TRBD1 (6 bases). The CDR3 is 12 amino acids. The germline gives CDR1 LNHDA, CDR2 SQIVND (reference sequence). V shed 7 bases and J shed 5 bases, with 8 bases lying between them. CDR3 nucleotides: TGTGCCAGTAAACAGGGAACCGGGGAGCTGTTTTTT. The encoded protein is CASKQGTGELFF.

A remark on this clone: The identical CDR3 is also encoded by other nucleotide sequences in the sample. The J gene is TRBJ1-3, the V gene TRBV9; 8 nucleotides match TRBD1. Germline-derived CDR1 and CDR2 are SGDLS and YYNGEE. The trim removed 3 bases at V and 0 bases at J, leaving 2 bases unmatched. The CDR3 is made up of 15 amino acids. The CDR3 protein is CASSGTGGSGNTIYF. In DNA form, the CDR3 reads TGTGCCAGCAGCGGAACAGGGGGCTCTGGAAACACCATATATTTT.

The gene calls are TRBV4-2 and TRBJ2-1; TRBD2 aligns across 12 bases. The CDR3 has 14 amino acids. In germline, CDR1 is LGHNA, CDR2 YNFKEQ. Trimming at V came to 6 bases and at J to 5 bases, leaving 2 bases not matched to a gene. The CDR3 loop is CASSRTSGDNEQFF. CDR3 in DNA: TGTGCCAGCAGTCGGACTAGCGGGGACAATGAGCAGTTCTTC.

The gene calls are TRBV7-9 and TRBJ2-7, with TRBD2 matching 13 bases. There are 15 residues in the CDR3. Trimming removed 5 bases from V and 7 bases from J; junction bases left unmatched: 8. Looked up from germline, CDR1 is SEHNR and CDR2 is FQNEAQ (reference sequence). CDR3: CASSRTSGRAAEQYF. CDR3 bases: TGTGCCAGCAGCCGAACTAGCGGGAGGGCCGCAGAGCAGTACTTC.

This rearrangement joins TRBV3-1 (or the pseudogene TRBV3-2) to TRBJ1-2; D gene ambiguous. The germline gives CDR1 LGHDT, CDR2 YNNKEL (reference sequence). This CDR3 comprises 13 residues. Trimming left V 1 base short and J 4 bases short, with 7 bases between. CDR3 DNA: TGTGCCAGCAGCCAAGCAATCGGCTATGGCTACACCTTC. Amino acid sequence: CASSQAIGYGYTF.

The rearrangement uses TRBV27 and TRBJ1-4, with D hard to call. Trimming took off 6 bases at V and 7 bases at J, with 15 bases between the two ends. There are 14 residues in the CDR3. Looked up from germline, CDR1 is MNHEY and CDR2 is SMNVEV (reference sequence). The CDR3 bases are TGTGCCAGCAGGGCGTGGGAGATCGGTGAAAAACTGTTTTTT. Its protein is CASRAWEIGEKLFF.

The DNA of the CDR3 is TGTGCCAGCAGCCCTCCAGGGGACTATGGCTACACCTTC. This sequence encodes CASSPPGDYGYTF. The chain combines TRBV28 with TRBJ1-2, with a possible D match to TRBD1 (6 bases). Germline loops: CDR1 MDHEN, CDR2 SYDVKM. Trimming cost V 6 bases and J 3 bases, with 11 bases left between them. The CDR3 totals 13 residues.

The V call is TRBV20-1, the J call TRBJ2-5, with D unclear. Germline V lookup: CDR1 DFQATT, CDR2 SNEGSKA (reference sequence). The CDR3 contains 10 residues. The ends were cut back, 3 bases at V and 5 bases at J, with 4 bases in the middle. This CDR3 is CSASSETQYF. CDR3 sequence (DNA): TGCAGTGCTAGTTCGGAGACCCAGTACTTC.

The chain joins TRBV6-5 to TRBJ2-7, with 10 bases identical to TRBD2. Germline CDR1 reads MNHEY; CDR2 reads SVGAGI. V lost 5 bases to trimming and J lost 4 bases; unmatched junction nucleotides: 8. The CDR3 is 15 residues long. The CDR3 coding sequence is TGTGCCAGCAGTACTGGACTAGCGGTTATTTACGAGCAGTACTTC. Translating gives CASSTGLAVIYEQYF.

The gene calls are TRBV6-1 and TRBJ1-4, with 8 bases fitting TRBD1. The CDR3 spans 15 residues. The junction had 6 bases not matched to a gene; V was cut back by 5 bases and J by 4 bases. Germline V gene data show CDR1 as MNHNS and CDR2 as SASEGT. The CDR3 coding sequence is TGTGCCAGCAGTCTCGGGACAGGCCGTAATGAAAAACTGTTTTTT. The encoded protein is CASSLGTGRNEKLFF.

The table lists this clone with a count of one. The CDR3 region is CASSHKTGFTTNEKLFF. CDR3 DNA sequence: TGTGCCAGCAGCCACAAGACAGGGTTTACAACTAATGAAAAACTGTTTTTT. The V and J genes are TRBV5-4 and TRBJ1-4, with TRBD1 matching 7 bases. V lost 4 bases to trimming and J lost 0 bases; unmatched junction nucleotides: 9. The CDR3 totals 17 residues. From germline, CDR1 is SGHNT and CDR2 YYREEE (reference sequence).

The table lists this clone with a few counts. The CDR3 DNA sequence: TGTGCCAGCAGCCCAGGACAGGGGGCGGGACAGCCCCAGCATTTT. Protein: CASSPGQGAGQPQHF. The chain joins TRBV3-1 (or the pseudogene TRBV3-2) to TRBJ1-5; 11 bases are a match to TRBD1. Losses at the gene ends were 4 bases for V and 7 bases for J; bases not matched to a gene: 6. This CDR3 is 15 amino acids long. In germline, CDR1 is LGHDT, CDR2 YNNKEL (reference sequence).

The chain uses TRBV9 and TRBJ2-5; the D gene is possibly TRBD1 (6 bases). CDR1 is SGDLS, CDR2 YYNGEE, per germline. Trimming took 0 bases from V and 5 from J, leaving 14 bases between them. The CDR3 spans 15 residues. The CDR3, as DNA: TGTGCCAGCAGCGTAGTCGCCCAGGGGCGGGAGACCCAGTACTTC. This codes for CASSVVAQGRETQYF.

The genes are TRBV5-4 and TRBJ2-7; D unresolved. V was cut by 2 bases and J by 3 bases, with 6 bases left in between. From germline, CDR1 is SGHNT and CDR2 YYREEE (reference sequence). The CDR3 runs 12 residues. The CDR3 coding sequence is TGTGCCAGCAGCTTTTACAGCTACGAGCAGTACTTC. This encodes CASSFYSYEQYF.

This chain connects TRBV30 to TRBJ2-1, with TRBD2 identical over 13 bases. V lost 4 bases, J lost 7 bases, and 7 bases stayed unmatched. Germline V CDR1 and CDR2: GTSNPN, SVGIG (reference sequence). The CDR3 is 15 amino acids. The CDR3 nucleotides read TGTGCCTGGAAAGGACTAGCGGGAGATTGGAATGAGCAGTTCTTC. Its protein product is CAWKGLAGDWNEQFF.

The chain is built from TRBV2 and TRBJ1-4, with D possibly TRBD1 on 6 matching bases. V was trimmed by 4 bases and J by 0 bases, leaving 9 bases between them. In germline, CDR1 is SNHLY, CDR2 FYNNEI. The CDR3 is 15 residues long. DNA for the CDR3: TGTGCCAGCAGTGGCGGGGGCGCAACTAATGAAAAACTGTTTTTT. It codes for CASSGGGATNEKLFF.

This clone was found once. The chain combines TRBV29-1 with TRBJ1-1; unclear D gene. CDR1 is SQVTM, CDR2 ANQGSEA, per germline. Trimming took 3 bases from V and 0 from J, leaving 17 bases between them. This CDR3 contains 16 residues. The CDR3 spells CSVDGSGFPMNTEAFF. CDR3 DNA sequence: TGCAGCGTTGACGGTAGCGGGTTTCCGATGAACACTGAAGCTTTCTTT.

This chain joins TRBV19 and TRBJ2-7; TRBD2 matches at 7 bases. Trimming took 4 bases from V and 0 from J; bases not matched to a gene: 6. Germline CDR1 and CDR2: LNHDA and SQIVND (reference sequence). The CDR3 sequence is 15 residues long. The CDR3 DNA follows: TGTGCCAGTAGTAGAGCGGGGCCTAGCTCCTACGAGCAGTACTTC. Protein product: CASSRAGPSSYEQYF.

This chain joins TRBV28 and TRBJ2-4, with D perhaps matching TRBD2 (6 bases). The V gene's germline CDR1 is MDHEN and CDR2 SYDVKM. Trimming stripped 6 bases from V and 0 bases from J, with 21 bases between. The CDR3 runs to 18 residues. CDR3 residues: CASSHVRGRVLAKNIQYF. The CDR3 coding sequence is TGTGCCAGCAGCCACGTTCGGGGGAGAGTACTAGCCAAAAACATTCAGTACTTC.

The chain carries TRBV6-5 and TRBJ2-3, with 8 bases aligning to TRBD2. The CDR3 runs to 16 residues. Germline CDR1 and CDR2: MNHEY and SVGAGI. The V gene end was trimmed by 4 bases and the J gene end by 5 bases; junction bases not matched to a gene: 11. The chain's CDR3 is CASSFRPPGGGDTQYF. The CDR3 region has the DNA TGTGCCAGCAGTTTCCGCCCCCCGGGGGGGGGAGATACGCAGTATTTT.

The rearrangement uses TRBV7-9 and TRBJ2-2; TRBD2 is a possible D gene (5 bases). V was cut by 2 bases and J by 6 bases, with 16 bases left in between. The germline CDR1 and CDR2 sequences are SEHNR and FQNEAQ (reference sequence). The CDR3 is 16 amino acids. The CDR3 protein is CASSLTRSVLSGELFF. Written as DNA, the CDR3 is TGTGCCAGCAGCTTAACTCGTAGCGTTTTATCCGGGGAGCTGTTTTTT.

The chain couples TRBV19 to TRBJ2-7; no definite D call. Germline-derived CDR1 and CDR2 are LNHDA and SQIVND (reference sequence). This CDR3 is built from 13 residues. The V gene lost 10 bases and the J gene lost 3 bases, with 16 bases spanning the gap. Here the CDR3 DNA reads TGTGCCACTTCCCGCGATAACTTCTACGAGCAGTACTTC. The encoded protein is CATSRDNFYEQYF. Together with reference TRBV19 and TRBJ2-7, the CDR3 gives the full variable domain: DGGITQSPKYLFRKEGQNVTLSCEQNLNHDAMYWYRQDPGQGLRLIYYSQIVNDFQKGDIAEGYSVSREKKESFPLTVTSAQKNPTAFYLCATSRDNFYEQYFGPGTRLTVT.

The CDR3 loop is CASSENPPGLAGATNTGELFF. Here the CDR3 DNA reads TGCGCCAGCAGTGAGAATCCCCCGGGACTAGCGGGAGCGACGAACACCGGGGAGCTGTTTTTT. The V and J genes are TRBV10-1 and TRBJ2-2; 14 bases are shared with TRBD2. V shed 2 bases, J shed 0 bases, and the junction held 11 bases outside the gene matches. The CDR3 spans 21 residues. CDR1 WNHNN and CDR2 SYGVQD come from the germline V gene (reference sequence).